The subject of this entry is one T cell receptor beta chain. While infection was still active, Seattle patients were enrolled and then followed longitudinally. The sample comes from a study of blood T cell repertoires in COVID-19. For the study at large: Sources were T cells, B-cell-depleted T cells, or PBMCs; the material itself was cDNA or gDNA.

Original processing methods: Reference gene primer amplification yielded estimated nucleated cell counts. Method: immunoSEQ multiplex PCR; TCRdb's copy keeps in-frame clones and lacks some. The DNA was the basis for D and trimming; V, J and clone size are from that table. The sample yields some 290,000 clones, 85% to 90% seen once. The TCR sequence derives from a woman aged 25 to 39 with COVID-19, enrolled during active disease. The sequenced sample was peripheral blood.

In nucleotides, the CDR3 is TGTGCCATCAGTGACGGGGAGCCTTACAATGAGCAGTTCTTC. It is translated as CAISDGEPYNEQFF. The V call is TRBV10-3, the J call TRBJ2-1; a weak D match, TRBD2 (5 bases). The CDR3 has 14 amino acids. V was cut by 3 bases and J by 4 bases, with 10 bases left in between. Germline V gives CDR1 ENHRY, CDR2 SYGVKD.